Following are 2 T cell receptor beta chains from one sample sequenced in a study of vaccination effects on CD4 cells after COVID-19. The protocol was immunoSEQ multiplex PCR, while the TCRdb copy is restricted to in-frame clones and leaves out a portion. Here the sample spans some 22,000 clones, 73% being singletons. Pools of viral peptides were used by the ViraFEST assay to expand antigen-specific CD4+ T cells ahead of sequencing. Following a roughly 9-day culture, CD4+ T cells were purified. The healthy vaccine recipients, who had no prior SARS-CoV-2 infection, showed negative nucleocapsid antibodies. No antigens are known for them. Source: CD4+ T cells from PBMCs cultured with HCoV-NL63 spike peptides, taken before COVID-19 vaccination. These receptors were taken from a human donor who received a COVID-19 vaccine.

This clone is a singleton in its sample. Here the CDR3 reads CASSQERTATNEKLFF. The CDR3 DNA sequence: TGTGCCAGCAGCCAAGAAAGGACAGCAACTAATGAAAAACTGTTTTTT. The chain links TRBV4-2 to TRBJ1-4, with D tentatively TRBD1 (6 bases). V was cut by 0 bases and J by 0 bases, with 8 bases left in between. The CDR3 consists of 16 residues. Germline V lookup: CDR1 LGHNA, CDR2 YNFKEQ.

A word on this clone: The junction and the germline gene differ at one end; a read error may be behind it. The V and J genes are TRBV2 and TRBJ2-1; 8 positions agree with TRBD2. This CDR3 is built from 13 residues. The germline V gene encodes CDR1 SNHLY and CDR2 FYNNEI. The CDR3 nucleotides read TGTGCCAGCAGTCAAGCGGGAGTTGATGAGCAGTTCTTC. Its translation: CASSQAGVDEQFF.